This T cell receptor (beta chain) was retrieved from a study of blood T cells in healthy people across ages. Combining a sample-barcoded 5' primer with a J-beta primer mix, a second PCR ran for roughly 7 to 12 cycles. Using its own MiXCR run on the 5' RACE reads, TCRdb lists one record per CDR3 protein. The data hold fewer than 800,000 distinct CDR3 sequences, with over 45% observed a single time. The CDR3 loop spans 16 amino acids. V dropped 4 bases and J dropped 5 bases, with 20 bases sitting between them. Germline CDR1 and CDR2: SGHTA and FQGNSA. The receptor was isolated from a woman in her sixties or seventies in good health. This sequence joins TRBV7-2 and TRBJ1-2; no clear D gene. Sequencing input: blood. The CDR3 sequence is CASSYSSHGPSYGYTF. CDR3 bases: TGTGCCAGCAGCTACAGTAGCCACGGGCCCTCTTATGGCTACACCTTC. Full variable domain (remainder filled in from reference TRBV7-2 and TRBJ1-2): GAGVSQSPSNKVTEKGKDVELRCDPISGHTALYWYRQSLGQGLEFLIYFQGNSAPDKSGLPSDRFSAERTGGSVSTLTIQRTQQEDSAVYLCASSYSSHGPSYGYTFGSGTRLTVV.